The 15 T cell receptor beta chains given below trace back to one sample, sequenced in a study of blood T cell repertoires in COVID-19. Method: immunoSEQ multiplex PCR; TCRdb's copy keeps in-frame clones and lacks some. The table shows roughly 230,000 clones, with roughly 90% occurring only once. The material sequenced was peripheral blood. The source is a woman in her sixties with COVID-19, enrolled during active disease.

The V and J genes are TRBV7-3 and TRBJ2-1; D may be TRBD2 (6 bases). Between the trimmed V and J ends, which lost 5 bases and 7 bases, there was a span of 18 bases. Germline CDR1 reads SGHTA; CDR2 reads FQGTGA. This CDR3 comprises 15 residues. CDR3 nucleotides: TGTGCCAGCAGCGCCGGGACGGGGGTTCTGAATGAGCAGTTCTTC. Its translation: CASSAGTGVLNEQFF. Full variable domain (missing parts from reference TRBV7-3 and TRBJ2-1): GAGVSQTPSNKVTEKGKYVELRCDPISGHTALYWYRQSLGQGPEFLIYFQGTGAADDSGLPNDRFFAVRPEGSVSTLKIQRTERGDSAVYLCASSAGTGVLNEQFFGPGTRLTVL.

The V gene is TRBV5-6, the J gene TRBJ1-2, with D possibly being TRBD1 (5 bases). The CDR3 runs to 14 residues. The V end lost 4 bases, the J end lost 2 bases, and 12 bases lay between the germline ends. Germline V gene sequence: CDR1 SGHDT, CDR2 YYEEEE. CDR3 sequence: CASSRRDFNYGYTF. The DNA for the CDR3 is TGTGCCAGCAGCCGGCGGGACTTCAACTATGGCTACACCTTC. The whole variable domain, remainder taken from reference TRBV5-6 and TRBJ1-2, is DAGVTQSPTHLIKTRGQQVTLRCSPKSGHDTVSWYQQALGQGPQFIFQYYEEEERQRGNFPDRFSGHQFPNYSSELNVNALLLGDSALYLCASSRRDFNYGYTFGSGTRLTVV.

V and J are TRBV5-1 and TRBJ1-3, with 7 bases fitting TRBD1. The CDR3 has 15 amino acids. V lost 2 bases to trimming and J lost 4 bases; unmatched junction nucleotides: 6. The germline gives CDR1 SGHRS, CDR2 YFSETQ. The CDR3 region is CASSLTGADGNTIYF. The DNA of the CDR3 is TGCGCCAGCAGCTTAACAGGGGCGGACGGAAACACCATATATTTT.

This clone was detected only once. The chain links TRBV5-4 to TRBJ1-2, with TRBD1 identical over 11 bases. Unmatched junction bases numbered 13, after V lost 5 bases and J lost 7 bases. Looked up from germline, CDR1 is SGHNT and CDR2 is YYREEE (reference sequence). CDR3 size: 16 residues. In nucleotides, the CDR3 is TGTGCCAGCAGACCCGGACAGGGGGCAGAGATATCTGGCTACACCTTC. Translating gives CASRPGQGAEISGYTF.

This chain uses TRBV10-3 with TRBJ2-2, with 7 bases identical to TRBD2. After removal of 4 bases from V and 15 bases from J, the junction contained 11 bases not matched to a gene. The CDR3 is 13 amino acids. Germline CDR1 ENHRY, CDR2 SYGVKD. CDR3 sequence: CAISGGSPSGMFF. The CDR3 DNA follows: TGTGCCATCAGTGGTGGTTCCCCCAGCGGGATGTTTTTT.

The CDR3 here is CASTDRADYGYTF. Here the CDR3 DNA reads TGTGCCAGTACCGACAGGGCGGACTATGGCTACACCTTC. The V gene is TRBV19, the J gene TRBJ1-2; 7 bases align to TRBD1. V was clipped by 7 bases and J by 3 bases; unmatched bases: 5. This CDR3 has 13 amino acids. The germline V gene encodes CDR1 LNHDA and CDR2 SQIVND (reference sequence).

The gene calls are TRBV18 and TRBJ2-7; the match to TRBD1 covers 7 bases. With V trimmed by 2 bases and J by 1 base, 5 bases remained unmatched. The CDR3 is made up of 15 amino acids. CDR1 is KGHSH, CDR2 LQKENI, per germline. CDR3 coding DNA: TGTGCCAGCTCACCAAGGACAGGTCCTTCCTACGAGCAGTACTTC. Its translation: CASSPRTGPSYEQYF.

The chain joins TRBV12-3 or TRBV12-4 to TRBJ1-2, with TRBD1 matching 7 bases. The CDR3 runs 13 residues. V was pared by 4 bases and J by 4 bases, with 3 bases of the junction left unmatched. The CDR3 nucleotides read TGTGCCAGCAGTTCGGACAGGTCCTATGGCTACACCTTC. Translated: CASSSDRSYGYTF.

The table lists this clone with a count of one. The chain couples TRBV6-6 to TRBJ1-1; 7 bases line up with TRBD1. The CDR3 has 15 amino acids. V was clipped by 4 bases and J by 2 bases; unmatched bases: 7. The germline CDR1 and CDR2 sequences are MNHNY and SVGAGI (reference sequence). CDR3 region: CASSSVQGLNTEAFF. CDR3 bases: TGTGCCAGCAGTTCTGTACAGGGGCTCAACACTGAAGCTTTCTTT.

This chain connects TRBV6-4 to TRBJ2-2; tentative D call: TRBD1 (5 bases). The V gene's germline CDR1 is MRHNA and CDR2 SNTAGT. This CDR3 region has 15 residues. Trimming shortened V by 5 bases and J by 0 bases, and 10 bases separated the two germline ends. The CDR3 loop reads CASSSGNANTGELFF. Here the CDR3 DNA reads TGTGCCAGCAGTTCAGGGAACGCGAACACCGGGGAGCTGTTTTTT.

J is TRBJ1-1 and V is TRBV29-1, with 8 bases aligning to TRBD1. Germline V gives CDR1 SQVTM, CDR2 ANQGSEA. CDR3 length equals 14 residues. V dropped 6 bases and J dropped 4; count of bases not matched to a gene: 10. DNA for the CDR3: TGCAGCGTCCAAAATGGACAGGGCGGCACTGAAGCTTTCTTT. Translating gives CSVQNGQGGTEAFF.

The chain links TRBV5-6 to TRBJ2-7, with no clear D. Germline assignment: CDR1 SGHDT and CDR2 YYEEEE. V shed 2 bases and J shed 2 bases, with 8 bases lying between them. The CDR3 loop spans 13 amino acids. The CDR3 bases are TGTGCCAGCAGCTTTGATCGGGCCTACGAGCAGTACTTC. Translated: CASSFDRAYEQYF. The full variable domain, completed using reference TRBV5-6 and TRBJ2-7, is DAGVTQSPTHLIKTRGQQVTLRCSPKSGHDTVSWYQQALGQGPQFIFQYYEEEERQRGNFPDRFSGHQFPNYSSELNVNALLLGDSALYLCASSFDRAYEQYFGPGTRLTVT.

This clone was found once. The DNA for the CDR3 is TGTGCCAGCAGCCCAGGGACAGGGATCTCTGGAAACACCATATATTTT. This codes for CASSPGTGISGNTIYF. V gene TRBV16 combines with J gene TRBJ1-3; TRBD1 matches at 9 bases. The CDR3 extends over 16 amino acids. With 4 bases clipped from V and 0 bases from J, the junction kept 4 bases outside the gene matches. Germline CDR1 is KGHSY and CDR2 is FQNENV.

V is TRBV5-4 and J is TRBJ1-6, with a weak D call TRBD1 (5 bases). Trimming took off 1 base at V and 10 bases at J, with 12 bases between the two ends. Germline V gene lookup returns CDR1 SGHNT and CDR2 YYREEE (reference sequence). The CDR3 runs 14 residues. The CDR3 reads CASSLQQGQSPLHF. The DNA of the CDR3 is TGTGCCAGCAGCTTGCAGCAGGGTCAGTCACCCCTCCACTTT.

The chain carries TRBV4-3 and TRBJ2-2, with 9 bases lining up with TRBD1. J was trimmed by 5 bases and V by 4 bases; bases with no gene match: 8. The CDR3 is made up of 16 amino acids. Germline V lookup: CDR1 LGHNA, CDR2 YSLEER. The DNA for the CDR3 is TGCGCCAGCAGCCCATCGAACAGGGGGCAGACCGGGGAGCTGTTTTTT. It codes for CASSPSNRGQTGELFF.